Sequencing of this T cell receptor beta chain was carried out in a study of technical replicates of blood from four donors (dated by TCRdb to the late 2010s). This clone occurred a few times. Its antigen is still unknown. No clone much larger than this one lies a single base away; base qualities are absent. The CDR3 has 16 amino acids, counting the end cysteine and phenylalanine. Of all the DNA, just the CDR3 is kept, 48 bases in frame from base 1. The junction carries 14 bases between V and J, which are trimmed by 5 bases and 0 bases respectively. For CDR1 and CDR2, the germline V gene lists SGHVS and FNYEAQ. To prepare the library, the immunoSEQ multiplex PCR assay was applied. Drawn from immuneACCESS, this table holds only the in-frame rearrangements with V and J called that TCRdb kept. Clones are partly lost; checked studies trace under half to an unresolved V gene and leave the rest unexplained. This sample lists around 76,000 clones; 91% were detected once. The ten largest clones represent 0.2% to 0.3% of the sample.

The clonotype originates from a human donor in good health. Sequenced: T cells isolated from PBMCs. The rearranged chain carries TRBV7-6 and TRBJ2-4, with the D gene not clear enough to name. DNA sequence: TGTGCCAGCAGCCCCCGCTTGAGTCTAGCCAAAAACATTCAGTACTTC. The encoded protein is CASSPRLSLAKNIQYF.